This is a list of T cell receptor beta chains from one sample in a study of radiotherapy plus CTLA-4 blockade in lung cancer. TCRdb keeps only in-frame clones here, not all; method: immunoSEQ multiplex PCR. Altogether roughly 77,000 clones are present, roughly 74% being singletons, with the ten largest covering roughly 9.8%. This specimen consisted of peripheral blood, obtained from a patient treated with radiotherapy plus ipilimumab. These receptors originate from a human donor with non-small cell lung cancer whose response to radiotherapy plus ipilimumab could not be evaluated. Both conserved end residues are part of each CDR3. The D gene is left open where the match is weak. Size is stated for part of the rows, as once, few or many counts, or as a class when the clone is expanded.

d_gene: NA; abundance: NA; v_gene: TRBV27; j_gene: TRBJ2-3; CDR3aa: CASSTETSTDTQYF; CDR3nt: TGTGCCAGCAGTACGGAGACTAGCACAGATACGCAGTATTTT
d_gene: NA; abundance: NA; v_gene: TRBV19; j_gene: TRBJ1-5; CDR3aa: CASSIRASNQPQHF; CDR3nt: TGTGCCAGTAGTATCAGGGCAAGCAATCAGCCCCAGCATTTT
d_gene: NA; abundance: NA; v_gene: TRBV19; j_gene: TRBJ1-5; CDR3aa: CASSYAGSNQPQHF; CDR3nt: TGTGCCAGTAGTTATGCAGGTAGTAATCAGCCCCAGCATTTT
d_gene: NA; abundance: NA; v_gene: TRBV11-2; j_gene: TRBJ1-6; CDR3aa: CASSSNRQLNSPLHF; CDR3nt: TGTGCCAGCAGCTCAAATAGACAGCTAAATTCACCCCTCCACTTT
d_gene: TRBD2; abundance: NA; v_gene: TRBV6-6; j_gene: TRBJ2-7; CDR3aa: CAGSYYPGLAHEQYF; CDR3nt: TGTGCCGGCAGTTACTACCCCGGACTAGCCCACGAGCAGTACTTC
d_gene: TRBD2; abundance: NA; v_gene: TRBV19; j_gene: TRBJ2-3; CDR3aa: CASSPLADSTDTQYF; CDR3nt: TGTGCCAGTAGCCCACTAGCGGATAGCACAGATACGCAGTATTTT
d_gene: TRBD1; abundance: NA; v_gene: TRBV4-1; j_gene: TRBJ1-5; CDR3aa: CASSQWAAGGYVSNQPQHF; CDR3nt: TGCGCCAGCAGCCAGTGGGCGGCAGGGGGATACGTAAGCAATCAGCCCCAGCATTTT
d_gene: NA; abundance: NA; v_gene: TRBV27; j_gene: TRBJ1-2; CDR3aa: CASSFVAGHGYTF; CDR3nt: TGTGCCAGCAGTTTTGTGGCAGGGCATGGCTACACCTTC
d_gene: TRBD1; abundance: few; v_gene: TRBV10-3; j_gene: TRBJ1-5; CDR3aa: CATHRGLSNQPQHF; CDR3nt: TGTGCCACCCACAGGGGACTCAGCAATCAGCCCCAGCATTTT
d_gene: NA; abundance: NA; v_gene: TRBV27; j_gene: TRBJ1-1; CDR3aa: CASSRGFMNTEAFF; CDR3nt: TGTGCCAGCAGTAGAGGGTTTATGAACACTGAAGCTTTCTTT
d_gene: TRBD1; abundance: NA; v_gene: TRBV27; j_gene: TRBJ2-7; CDR3aa: CASSLNRGIYEQYF; CDR3nt: TGTGCCAGCAGTTTGAACAGGGGGATCTACGAGCAGTACTTC
d_gene: TRBD1; abundance: NA; v_gene: TRBV28; j_gene: TRBJ2-1; CDR3aa: CASRTGSPYNEQFF; CDR3nt: TGTGCCAGCAGGACAGGGTCGCCCTACAATGAGCAGTTCTTC
d_gene: NA; abundance: NA; v_gene: TRBV2; j_gene: TRBJ1-1; CDR3aa: CASSKNRMNTEAFF; CDR3nt: TGTGCCAGCAGTAAAAACAGGATGAACACTGAAGCTTTCTTT
d_gene: TRBD2; abundance: NA; v_gene: TRBV5-1; j_gene: TRBJ2-1; CDR3aa: CASSLALAGVNEQFF; CDR3nt: TGCGCCAGCAGCTTGGCACTAGCGGGGGTAAATGAGCAGTTCTTC
d_gene: TRBD1; abundance: NA; v_gene: TRBV2; j_gene: TRBJ1-2; CDR3aa: CASWTGGSYGYTF; CDR3nt: TGTGCCAGCTGGACAGGGGGTTCCTATGGCTACACCTTC
d_gene: TRBD2; abundance: NA; v_gene: TRBV5-6; j_gene: TRBJ2-1; CDR3aa: CASSPLAGGSDEQFF; CDR3nt: TGTGCCAGCAGCCCTCTAGCGGGGGGGTCGGATGAGCAGTTCTTC
d_gene: NA; abundance: NA; v_gene: TRBV10-2; j_gene: TRBJ1-2; CDR3aa: CASKQRGSNYGYTF; CDR3nt: TGCGCCAGCAAACAAAGGGGTTCTAACTATGGCTACACCTTC
d_gene: TRBD1; abundance: NA; v_gene: TRBV12-5; j_gene: TRBJ2-7; CDR3aa: CASGLVLGTGIYF; CDR3nt: TGTGCTAGTGGTTTGGTACTGGGGACAGGCATTTACTTC
d_gene: NA; abundance: NA; v_gene: TRBV10-3; j_gene: TRBJ2-1; CDR3aa: CASTRDSSYNEQFF; CDR3nt: TGTGCCAGCACCAGGGATAGCTCCTACAATGAGCAGTTCTTC
d_gene: NA; abundance: NA; v_gene: TRBV7-8; j_gene: TRBJ2-2; CDR3aa: CASTSTRAAGTGELFF; CDR3nt: TGTGCCAGCACCTCAACCCGGGCAGCGGGCACCGGGGAGCTGTTTTTT
d_gene: NA; abundance: few; v_gene: TRBV19; j_gene: TRBJ2-6; CDR3aa: CASGETGANVLTF; CDR3nt: TGTGCCAGTGGGGAGACTGGGGCCAACGTCCTGACTTTC
d_gene: TRBD1; abundance: NA; v_gene: TRBV19; j_gene: TRBJ1-1; CDR3aa: CASSIPTGGRTEAFF; CDR3nt: TGTGCCAGTAGTATCCCGACAGGGGGCCGCACTGAAGCTTTCTTT
d_gene: NA; abundance: few; v_gene: TRBV9; j_gene: TRBJ2-3; CDR3aa: CASSPRGASTDTQYF; CDR3nt: TGTGCCAGCAGCCCCAGGGGAGCTAGCACAGATACGCAGTATTTT
d_gene: NA; abundance: few; v_gene: TRBV4-1; j_gene: TRBJ1-1; CDR3aa: CASSQDPFLSGDRQNTEAFF; CDR3nt: TGCGCCAGCAGCCAAGATCCGTTTTTGTCAGGCGACAGACAGAACACTGAAGCTTTCTTT
d_gene: NA; abundance: many; v_gene: TRBV14; j_gene: TRBJ2-7; CDR3aa: CASSLTIYEQYF; CDR3nt: TGTGCCAGCAGCCTAACTATCTACGAGCAGTACTTC
d_gene: NA; abundance: NA; v_gene: TRBV6-5; j_gene: TRBJ2-7; CDR3aa: CASSYSSGSYEQYF; CDR3nt: TGTGCCAGCAGTTACTCTAGCGGATCCTACGAGCAGTACTTC
d_gene: NA; abundance: few; v_gene: TRBV5-6; j_gene: TRBJ2-7; CDR3aa: CASSPPDRPSYEQYF; CDR3nt: TGTGCCAGCAGCCCTCCCGACAGGCCATCCTACGAGCAGTACTTC
d_gene: NA; abundance: NA; v_gene: TRBV2; j_gene: TRBJ1-5; CDR3aa: CASRSGVRNQPQHF; CDR3nt: TGTGCCAGCAGGTCCGGGGTAAGGAATCAGCCCCAGCATTTT
d_gene: TRBD1; abundance: NA; v_gene: TRBV10-3; j_gene: TRBJ2-7; CDR3aa: CAIRPGQGERYEQYF; CDR3nt: TGTGCCATCAGACCGGGACAGGGGGAAAGGTACGAGCAGTACTTC
d_gene: NA; abundance: few; v_gene: TRBV15; j_gene: TRBJ2-1; CDR3aa: CATSRAGLNNEQFF; CDR3nt: TGTGCCACCAGCAGAGCAGGGCTAAACAATGAGCAGTTCTTC
d_gene: TRBD1; abundance: NA; v_gene: TRBV7-2; j_gene: TRBJ2-1; CDR3aa: CASSLRDRISYNEQFF; CDR3nt: TGTGCCAGCAGCTTGAGGGACAGGATCTCCTACAATGAGCAGTTCTTC
d_gene: TRBD1; abundance: NA; v_gene: TRBV7-6; j_gene: TRBJ1-3; CDR3aa: CASSSPGQGNTIYF; CDR3nt: TGTGCCAGCAGCTCCCCGGGACAGGGAAACACCATATATTTT
d_gene: TRBD1; abundance: NA; v_gene: TRBV28; j_gene: TRBJ2-2; CDR3aa: CASSPAGQGAWGTDTGELFF; CDR3nt: TGTGCCAGCAGTCCTGCCGGACAGGGGGCATGGGGGACGGACACCGGGGAGCTGTTTTTT
d_gene: NA; abundance: NA; v_gene: TRBV7-6; j_gene: TRBJ2-7; CDR3aa: CASSTQGGEQYF; CDR3nt: TGTGCCAGCAGCACCCAGGGGGGCGAGCAGTACTTC
d_gene: TRBD2; abundance: NA; v_gene: TRBV7-2; j_gene: TRBJ2-1; CDR3aa: CASTVTSGGIYEQFF; CDR3nt: TGTGCCAGCACCGTGACTAGCGGGGGGATCTATGAGCAGTTCTTC
d_gene: NA; abundance: NA; v_gene: TRBV11-3; j_gene: TRBJ1-5; CDR3aa: CASSLSGGSNQPQHF; CDR3nt: TGTGCCAGCAGCCTATCGGGGGGATCCAATCAGCCCCAGCATTTT
d_gene: NA; abundance: NA; v_gene: TRBV29-1; j_gene: TRBJ2-5; CDR3aa: CSVERTLGYF; CDR3nt: TGCAGCGTTGAAAGGACTCTCGGGTACTTC
d_gene: NA; abundance: NA; v_gene: TRBV7-9; j_gene: TRBJ2-5; CDR3aa: CASSLVDGSQGTQYF; CDR3nt: TGTGCCAGCAGCTTAGTGGACGGCTCCCAGGGGACCCAGTACTTC
d_gene: NA; abundance: NA; v_gene: TRBV4-1; j_gene: TRBJ2-7; CDR3aa: CASSPNVVVGEQYF; CDR3nt: TGCGCCAGCAGCCCTAATGTAGTAGTCGGGGAGCAGTACTTC
d_gene: TRBD1; abundance: NA; v_gene: TRBV6-7; j_gene: TRBJ1-2; CDR3aa: CASFIRPGQGNGGYGYTF; CDR3nt: TGTGCCAGTTTTATACGACCGGGACAGGGAAACGGAGGCTATGGCTACACCTTC
d_gene: NA; abundance: NA; v_gene: TRBV5-1; j_gene: TRBJ2-7; CDR3aa: CASSLDTRTYEQYF; CDR3nt: TGCGCCAGCAGCCTGGACACAAGAACCTACGAGCAGTACTTC
d_gene: NA; abundance: few; v_gene: TRBV6-5; j_gene: TRBJ2-1; CDR3aa: CASSSINEQFF; CDR3nt: TGTGCCAGCAGTTCTATTAATGAGCAGTTCTTC
d_gene: TRBD1; abundance: NA; v_gene: TRBV6-1; j_gene: TRBJ2-7; CDR3aa: CAGQGIDYEQYF; CDR3nt: TGTGCCGGACAGGGGATTGACTACGAGCAGTACTTC
d_gene: NA; abundance: NA; v_gene: TRBV5-4; j_gene: TRBJ1-6; CDR3aa: CASTGRGDNSPLHF; CDR3nt: TGTGCCAGCACCGGGCGGGGGGATAATTCACCCCTCCACTTT
d_gene: NA; abundance: NA; v_gene: TRBV5-1; j_gene: TRBJ1-4; CDR3aa: CASSLEGVGEKLFF; CDR3nt: TGCGCCAGCAGCTTGGAAGGGGTGGGGGAAAAACTGTTTTTT
d_gene: NA; abundance: NA; v_gene: TRBV25-1; j_gene: TRBJ2-7; CDR3aa: CASSASRPGGKDEQYF; CDR3nt: TGTGCCAGCAGCGCCTCTCGTCCAGGGGGGAAGGACGAGCAGTACTTC
d_gene: NA; abundance: medium-sized; v_gene: TRBV21-1; j_gene: TRBJ2-7; CDR3aa: CASSNLRGRSSYEQYF; CDR3nt: TGTGCCAGCAGCAACCTACGGGGGAGGAGCTCCTACGAGCAGTACTTC
d_gene: TRBD1; abundance: NA; v_gene: TRBV2; j_gene: TRBJ1-1; CDR3aa: CASSLDRDRSAPTNTEAFF; CDR3nt: TGTGCCAGCAGTCTGGACAGGGACCGTTCGGCTCCGACGAACACTGAAGCTTTCTTT
d_gene: TRBD2; abundance: NA; v_gene: TRBV11-2; j_gene: TRBJ2-3; CDR3aa: CASSTARGGSGGTTDTQYF; CDR3nt: TGTGCCAGCAGCACCGCCCGCGGCGGTAGCGGGGGGACAACAGATACGCAGTATTTT
d_gene: NA; abundance: NA; v_gene: TRBV5-1; j_gene: TRBJ2-7; CDR3aa: CASSREGTDTYEQYF; CDR3nt: TGCGCCAGCAGCCGAGAGGGGACTGATACCTACGAGCAGTACTTC